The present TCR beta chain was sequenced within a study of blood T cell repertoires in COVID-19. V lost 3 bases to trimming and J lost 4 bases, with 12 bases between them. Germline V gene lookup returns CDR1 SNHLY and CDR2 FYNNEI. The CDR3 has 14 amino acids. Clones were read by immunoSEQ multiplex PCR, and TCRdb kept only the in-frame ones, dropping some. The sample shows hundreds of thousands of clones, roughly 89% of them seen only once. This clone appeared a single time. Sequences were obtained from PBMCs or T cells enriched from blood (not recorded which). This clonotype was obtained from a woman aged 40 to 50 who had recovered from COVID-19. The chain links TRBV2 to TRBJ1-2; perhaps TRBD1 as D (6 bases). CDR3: CASSERQVSYGYTF. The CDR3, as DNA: TGTGCCAGCAGTGAGAGACAGGTTAGCTATGGCTACACCTTC.